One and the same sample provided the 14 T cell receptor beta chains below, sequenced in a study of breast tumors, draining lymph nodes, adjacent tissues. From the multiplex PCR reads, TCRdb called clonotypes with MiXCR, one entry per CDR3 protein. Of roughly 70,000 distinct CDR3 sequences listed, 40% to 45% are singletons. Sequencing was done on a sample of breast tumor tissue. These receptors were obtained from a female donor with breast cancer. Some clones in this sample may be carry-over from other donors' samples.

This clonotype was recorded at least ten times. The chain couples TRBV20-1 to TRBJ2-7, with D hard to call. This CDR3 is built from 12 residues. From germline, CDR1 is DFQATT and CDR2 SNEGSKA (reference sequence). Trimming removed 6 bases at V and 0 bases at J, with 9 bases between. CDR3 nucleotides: TGCAGTGCCCGACTTTCCTCCTACGAGCAGTACTTC. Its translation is CSARLSSYEQYF.

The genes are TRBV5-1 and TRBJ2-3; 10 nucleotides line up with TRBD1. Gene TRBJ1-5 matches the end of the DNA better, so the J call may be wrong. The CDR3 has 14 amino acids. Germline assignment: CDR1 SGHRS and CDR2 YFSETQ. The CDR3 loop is CASSLGQGAYTQHF. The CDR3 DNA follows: TGCGCCAGCAGCTTGGGACAGGGGGCTTATACGCAGCATTTT.

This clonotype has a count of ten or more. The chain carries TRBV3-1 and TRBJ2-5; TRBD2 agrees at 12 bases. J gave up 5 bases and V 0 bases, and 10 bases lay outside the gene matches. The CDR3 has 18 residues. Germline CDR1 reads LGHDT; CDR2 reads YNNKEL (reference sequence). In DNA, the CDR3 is TGTGCCAGCAGCCAAGAAAAGAGAGGACTAGCGGGAAGCGAGACCCAGTACTTC. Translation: CASSQEKRGLAGSETQYF.

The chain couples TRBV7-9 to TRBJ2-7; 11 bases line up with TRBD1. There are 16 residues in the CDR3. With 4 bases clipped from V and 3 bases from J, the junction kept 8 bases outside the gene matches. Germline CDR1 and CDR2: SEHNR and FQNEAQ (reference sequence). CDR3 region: CASSSLDGTGGYEQYF. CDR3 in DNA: TGTGCCAGCAGCTCCCTGGACGGGACAGGGGGCTACGAGCAGTACTTC.

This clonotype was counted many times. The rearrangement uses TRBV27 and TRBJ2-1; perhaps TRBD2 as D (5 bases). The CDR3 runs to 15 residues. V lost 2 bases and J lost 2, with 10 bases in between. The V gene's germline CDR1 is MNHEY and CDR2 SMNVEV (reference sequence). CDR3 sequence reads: CASSLVGLTYNEQFF. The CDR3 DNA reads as TGTGCCAGCAGTTTAGTAGGACTGACCTACAATGAGCAGTTCTTC.

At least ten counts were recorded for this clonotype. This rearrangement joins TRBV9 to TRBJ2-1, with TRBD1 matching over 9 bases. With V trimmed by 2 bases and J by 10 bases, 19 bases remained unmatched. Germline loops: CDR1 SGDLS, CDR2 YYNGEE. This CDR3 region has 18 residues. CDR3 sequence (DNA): TGTGCCAGCAGCGTCGAAGGGTCCCCGGGACAGGGCAAAAGAGAGCAGTTCTTC. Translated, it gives CASSVEGSPGQGKREQFF.

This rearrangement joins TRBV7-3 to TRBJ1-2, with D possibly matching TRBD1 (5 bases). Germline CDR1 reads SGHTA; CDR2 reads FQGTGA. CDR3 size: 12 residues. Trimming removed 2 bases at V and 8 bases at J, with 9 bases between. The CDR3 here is CASSLVGGGYTF. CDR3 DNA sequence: TGTGCCAGCAGCTTAGTGGGGGGGGGCTACACCTTC.

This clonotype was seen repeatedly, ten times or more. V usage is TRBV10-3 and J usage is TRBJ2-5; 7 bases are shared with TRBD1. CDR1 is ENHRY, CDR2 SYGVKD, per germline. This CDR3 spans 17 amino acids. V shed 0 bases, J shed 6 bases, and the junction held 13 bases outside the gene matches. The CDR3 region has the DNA TGTGCCATCAGTGAGTCCCCAACCACAGGGGTCGGGAAGACCCAGTACTTC. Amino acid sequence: CAISESPTTGVGKTQYF.

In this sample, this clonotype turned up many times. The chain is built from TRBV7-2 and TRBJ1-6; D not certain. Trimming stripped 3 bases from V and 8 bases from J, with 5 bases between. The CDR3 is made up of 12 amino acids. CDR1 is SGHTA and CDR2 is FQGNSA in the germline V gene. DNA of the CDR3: TGTGCCAGCAGCTTCTACCATTCACCCCTCCACTTT. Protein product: CASSFYHSPLHF. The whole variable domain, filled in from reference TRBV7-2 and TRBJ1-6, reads GAGVSQSPSNKVTEKGKDVELRCDPISGHTALYWYRQSLGQGLEFLIYFQGNSAPDKSGLPSDRFSAERTGGSVSTLTIQRTQQEDSAVYLCASSFYHSPLHFGNGTRLTVT.

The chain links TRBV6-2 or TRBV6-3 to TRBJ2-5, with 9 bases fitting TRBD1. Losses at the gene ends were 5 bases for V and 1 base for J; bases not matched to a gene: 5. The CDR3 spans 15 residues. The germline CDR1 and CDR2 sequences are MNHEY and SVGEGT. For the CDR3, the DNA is TGTGCCAGCAGTCCTCGGGACAGGGCCCAAGAGACCCAGTACTTC. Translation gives CASSPRDRAQETQYF.

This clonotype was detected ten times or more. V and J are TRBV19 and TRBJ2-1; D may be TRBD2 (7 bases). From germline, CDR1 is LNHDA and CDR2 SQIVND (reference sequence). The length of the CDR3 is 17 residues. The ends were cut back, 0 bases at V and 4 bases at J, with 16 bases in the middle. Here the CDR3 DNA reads TGTGCCAGTAGTATAGATCCTAGGGGGGGTCCTTACAATGAGCAGTTCTTC. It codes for CASSIDPRGGPYNEQFF.

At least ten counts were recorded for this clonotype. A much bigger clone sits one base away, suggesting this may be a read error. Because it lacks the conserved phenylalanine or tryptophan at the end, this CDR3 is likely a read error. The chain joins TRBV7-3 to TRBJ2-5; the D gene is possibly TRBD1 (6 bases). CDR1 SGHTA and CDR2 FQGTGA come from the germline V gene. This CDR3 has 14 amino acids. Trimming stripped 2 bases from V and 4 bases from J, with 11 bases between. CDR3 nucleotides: TGTGCCAGCAGCTTACAGGGGTTTGGAGAGACCCAGTACCTC. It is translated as CASSLQGFGETQYL.

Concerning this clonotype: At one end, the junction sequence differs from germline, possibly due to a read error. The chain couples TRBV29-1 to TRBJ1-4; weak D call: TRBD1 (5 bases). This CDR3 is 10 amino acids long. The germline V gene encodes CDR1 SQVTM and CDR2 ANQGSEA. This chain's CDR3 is CSVVADMVSF. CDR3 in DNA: TGCAGCGTTGTCGCGGACATGGTCTCCTTT.

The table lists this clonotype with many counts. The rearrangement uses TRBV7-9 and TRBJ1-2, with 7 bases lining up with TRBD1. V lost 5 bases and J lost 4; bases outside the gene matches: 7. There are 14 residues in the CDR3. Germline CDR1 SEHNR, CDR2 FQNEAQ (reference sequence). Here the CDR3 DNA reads TGTGCCAGCAGCCGGGACAGATCCTTCTATGGCTACACCTTC. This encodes CASSRDRSFYGYTF. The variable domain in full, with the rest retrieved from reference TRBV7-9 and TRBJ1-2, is DTGVSQNPRHKITKRGQNVTFRCDPISEHNRLYWYRQTLGQGPEFLTYFQNEAQLEKSRLLSDRFSAERPKGSFSTLEIQRTEQGDSAMYLCASSRDRSFYGYTFGSGTRLTVV.